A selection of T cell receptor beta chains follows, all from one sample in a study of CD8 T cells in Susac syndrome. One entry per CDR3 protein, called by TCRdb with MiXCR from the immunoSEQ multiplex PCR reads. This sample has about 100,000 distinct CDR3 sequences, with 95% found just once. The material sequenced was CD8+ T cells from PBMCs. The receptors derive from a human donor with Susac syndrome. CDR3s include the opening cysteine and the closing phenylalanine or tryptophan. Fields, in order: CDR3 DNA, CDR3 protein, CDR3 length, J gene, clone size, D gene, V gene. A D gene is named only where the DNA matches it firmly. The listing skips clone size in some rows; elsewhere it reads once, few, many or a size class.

TGTGCCAGCAGGGGGCCAGGGGCGTACGAGCAGTACTTC	CASRGPGAYEQYF	13	TRBJ2-7	-	-	TRBV28
TGCGCCAGCAGCTTGGCCGGGACAGTGGGCTACAATGAGCAGTTCTTC	CASSLAGTVGYNEQFF	16	TRBJ2-1	-	TRBD1	TRBV5-1
TGCAGCGTTGGATGGGGCACCGGGGAGCTGTTTTTT	CSVGWGTGELFF	12	TRBJ2-2	-	-	TRBV29-1
TGCGCCAGCAGCAATGGACTATCCCGCTCCTACGAGCAGTACTTC	CASSNGLSRSYEQYF	15	TRBJ2-7	-	-	TRBV5-1
TGTGCCAGCAGCTTAGACAGTTCCACCTACGAGCAGTACTTC	CASSLDSSTYEQYF	14	TRBJ2-7	-	-	TRBV5-6
TGCAGCGTTGGGGCGGGACAGGGTGACGGAAAACTGTTTTTT	CSVGAGQGDGKLFF	14	TRBJ1-4	-	TRBD1	TRBV29-1
TGTGCCAGCAGTCTCACTAGCGACCAAGAGACCCAGTACTTC	CASSLTSDQETQYF	14	TRBJ2-5	-	TRBD2	TRBV28
TGTGCCAGCGGCAGGGGGCGGACAGATACGCAGTATTTT	CASGRGRTDTQYF	13	TRBJ2-3	-	TRBD1	TRBV2
TGTGCCAGCTGTCCGAGCGGCCCAAGCGGCGAGCAGTACTTC	CASCPSGPSGEQYF	14	TRBJ2-7	-	-	TRBV5-6
TGTGCCAGCAGCTTAACGTCAGGGGACACTGAAGCTTTCTTT	CASSLTSGDTEAFF	14	TRBJ1-1	-	-	TRBV7-3
TGTGCCAGCAGTGAAAGGATGGACAGGGGCTACGAGCAGTACTTC	CASSERMDRGYEQYF	15	TRBJ2-7	-	TRBD1	TRBV6-1
TGTGCCAGCAGCTTAGCAACAGGGGACTACGAGCAGTACTTC	CASSLATGDYEQYF	14	TRBJ2-7	-	TRBD1	TRBV7-2
TGTGCCAGCAGTGGTGGTAACACTGAAGCTTTCTTT	CASSGGNTEAFF	12	TRBJ1-1	few	-	TRBV27
TGTGCCAGCTCACCATCGGTCGGGGCCACCTACAATGAGCAGTTCTTC	CASSPSVGATYNEQFF	16	TRBJ2-1	-	-	TRBV18
TGTGCCAGCAAACCCACGGCGGCTTCACCCCTCCACTTT	CASKPTAASPLHF	13	TRBJ1-6	-	-	TRBV6-5
TGTGCCACCAGTGATAGATACAGGGGGTCCTACGAGCAGTACTTC	CATSDRYRGSYEQYF	15	TRBJ2-7	-	TRBD1	TRBV24-1
TGTGCCACCAGCGGATCGGGACAGACCTACGAGCAGTACTTC	CATSGSGQTYEQYF	14	TRBJ2-7	-	TRBD1	TRBV15
TGTGCCAGCAGTTCGCCTTACGGACCCGAGCAGTACTTC	CASSSPYGPEQYF	13	TRBJ2-7	once	-	TRBV27
TGCGCCAGCAACGGTCAAGCGGGAATGGGAAATGAGCAGTTCTTC	CASNGQAGMGNEQFF	15	TRBJ2-1	-	TRBD2	TRBV5-1
TGTGCCAGCTCACACCTCCGACAGGGGATGAACACTGAAGCTTTCTTT	CASSHLRQGMNTEAFF	16	TRBJ1-1	-	TRBD1	TRBV18
TGTGCCAGCAGCCAAGATCGGGAGGGGTACGAGCAGTACTTC	CASSQDREGYEQYF	14	TRBJ2-7	once	TRBD2	TRBV3-1
TGCGCCAGCAGCCAAGTACTATCAACCGGGGAGCTGTTTTTT	CASSQVLSTGELFF	14	TRBJ2-2	-	-	TRBV4-1
TGCAGCGTTACGATGGACTCTGGAAACACCATATATTTT	CSVTMDSGNTIYF	13	TRBJ1-3	-	-	TRBV29-1
TGTGCCACCAGTGACCCCGGGACTAGGAGGCACAATGAGCAGTTCTTC	CATSDPGTRRHNEQFF	16	TRBJ2-1	-	TRBD2	TRBV24-1
TGTGCCAGCAGCTTAGACCCCAACAATGAGCAGTTCTTC	CASSLDPNNEQFF	13	TRBJ2-1	-	-	TRBV7-9